These T cell receptor beta chains were read from a single sample in a study of tumor-infiltrating lymphocytes in primary liver carcinoma. Each CDR3 protein is one row after TCRdb ran MiXCR on the multiplex PCR reads. The sample shows 300,000 to 400,000 distinct CDR3 sequences, approximately 65% of them seen only once. Source material: peripheral blood. The receptor set was obtained from a man aged 35-49 years with primary liver carcinoma and hepatitis B virus infection. The CDR3 runs from the conserved cysteine through the conserved F or W. A D gene is named only where the DNA matches it firmly. Clone size is shown for a subset of rows, as once, few, many or a class of expanded clone.

clone_size,j_call,d_call,cdr3_length,v_call,cdr3_nt,cdr3_aa
-,TRBJ2-1,-,15,TRBV6-5,TGTGCCAGCAGTTGGACACGGAGCTCCTACAATGAGCAGTTCTTC,CASSWTRSSYNEQFF
few,TRBJ1-1,-,15,TRBV28,TGTGCCAGCAGCGAACTGGGACTGCGGAACACTGAAGCTTTCTTT,CASSELGLRNTEAFF
many,TRBJ2-7,TRBD1,14,TRBV4-1,TGCGCCAGCAGCCAAGTGGGCAGGGGGCGCGAGCAGTACTTC,CASSQVGRGREQYF
-,TRBJ2-7,TRBD2,16,TRBV24-1,TGTGCCACCAGTGATTACGGGACTAGCGGCTCCTACGAGCAGTACTTC,CATSDYGTSGSYEQYF
few,TRBJ1-1,-,13,TRBV5-6,TGTGCCAGCAGCTTATTTTTCATAACTGAAGCTTTCTTT,CASSLFFITEAFF
-,TRBJ2-7,-,14,TRBV7-9,TGTGCCAGCAGCTTAGAGTCCCTGGCATACGAGCAGAACTTC,CASSLESLAYEQNF
many,TRBJ2-3,-,18,TRBV11-2,TGTGCCAGCAGCTTAGGAATAAGACAGTTTTTTAGCACAGATACGCAGTATTTT,CASSLGIRQFFSTDTQYF
-,TRBJ1-1,-,14,TRBV28,TGTGCCAGCAGGCGCCGTGGGGGTGGCACTGAAGCTTTCTTT,CASRRRGGGTEAFF
-,TRBJ2-1,-,11,TRBV11-2,TGTGCCAGCAGCCAGCAGGCTGAGCAGTTCTTC,CASSQQAEQFF
-,TRBJ2-3,-,17,TRBV10-3,TGTGCCATCAGTGAGTCGGGGACGGCGACCAGCACAGATACACAGTATTTT,CAISESGTATSTDTQYF
-,TRBJ2-1,-,16,TRBV5-1,TGCGCCAGCAGGGAGGATGCGACCCGCTCCTACAATGAGCAGTTCTTC,CASREDATRSYNEQFF
-,TRBJ1-2,TRBD1,15,TRBV18,TGTGCCAACTCACCGGATGGACAGGGAGTCTATGGCTACACCTTC,CANSPDGQGVYGYTF
-,TRBJ2-3,-,15,TRBV5-6,TGTGCCAGCAGCTTGTACCCATCCGATCCAGATACGCAGTATTTT,CASSLYPSDPDTQYF
-,TRBJ2-2,TRBD2,16,TRBV11-2,TGTACCAGCAGCCTCCAAGCGGGAGTGGACACCGGGGAGCTGTTTTTT,CTSSLQAGVDTGELFF
-,TRBJ1-1,-,13,TRBV4-3,TGCGCCAGCAACCACCGATCGAACACTCAAGCTTTCTTT,CASNHRSNTQAFF
-,TRBJ2-3,TRBD1,15,TRBV6-1,TGTGCCAGCAGTGAAAGGACAGGTAGCGCAGATACGCAGTGTTTT,CASSERTGSADTQCF
-,TRBJ1-5,-,13,TRBV6-1,TGTGCCACCCTGACCCGCAGCTATCAGCCCCAGCATTTT,CATLTRSYQPQHF
many,TRBJ2-2,TRBD2,14,TRBV11-2,TGTGCCAGCAGCTCTAGCGGGAACGTCGGGGAGCTGTTTTTT,CASSSSGNVGELFF
-,TRBJ2-7,-,15,TRBV14,TGTGCCAGCAGCCAGTGGCGGACCTCTACCTACGAGCAGTACTTC,CASSQWRTSTYEQYF
-,TRBJ1-6,-,13,TRBV11-2,TGTGCCAACAGCAGGGACGTCGGTTCACCCCTCCACTTT,CANSRDVGSPLHF
-,TRBJ1-1,-,13,TRBV6-6,TGTACCAGCAATACGACGGACAACACTGAAGCTTTCTTT,CTSNTTDNTEAFF
-,TRBJ2-2,-,15,TRBV6-2/TRBV6-3,TGTACCAGCAGTTACTCGGGACTCCGCACCGGGGAGCTGCTTTTT,CTSSYSGLRTGELLF
-,TRBJ2-1,-,15,TRBV19,TGTGTCAGTAGTAGAGGCGGGGTCTCCTACAATGAGCAGTTCTTC,CVSSRGGVSYNEQFF
-,TRBJ2-1,TRBD2,15,TRBV29-1,TGCAGTGCCCGGGGGGGACTAGCGGGAGACGATGAGCAATTCTTC,CSARGGLAGDDEQFF